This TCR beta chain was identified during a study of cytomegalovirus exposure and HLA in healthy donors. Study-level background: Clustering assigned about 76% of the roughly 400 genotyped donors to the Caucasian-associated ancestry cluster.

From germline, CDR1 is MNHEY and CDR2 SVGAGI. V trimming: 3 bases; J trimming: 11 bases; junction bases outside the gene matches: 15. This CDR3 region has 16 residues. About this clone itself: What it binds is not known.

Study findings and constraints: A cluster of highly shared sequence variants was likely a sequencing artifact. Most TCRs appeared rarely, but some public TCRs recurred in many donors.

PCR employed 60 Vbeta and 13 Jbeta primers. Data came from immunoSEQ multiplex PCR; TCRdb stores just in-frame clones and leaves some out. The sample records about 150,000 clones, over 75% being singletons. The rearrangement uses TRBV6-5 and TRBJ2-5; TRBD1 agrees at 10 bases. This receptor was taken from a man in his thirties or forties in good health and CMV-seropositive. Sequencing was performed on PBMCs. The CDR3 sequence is CASSYSGQGVRGVQYF. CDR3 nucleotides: TGTGCCAGCAGTTATTCAGGACAGGGGGTCCGAGGTGTGCAGTACTTC.